The source of this T cell receptor (beta chain) is a study of Ad26.COV2.S vaccination and SARS-CoV-2 variants. Looking at the study overall: Ad26.COV2.S arm of COV1001 included the donor. Donor got 5x10^10 or 1x10^11 viral particles of Ad26.COV2.S.

Treatment meaning: around 19 received Ad26.COV2.S at low or high dose, single or two shots; several received placebo; per-sample allocation not given. Specimens were obtained on day 63 following the first vaccine or placebo injection. The study, taken as a whole, reports: CD8+ and CD4+ T cells specific for spike reportedly responded with substantial breadth after vaccination. Relative to placebo recipients, vaccine recipients exhibited elevated spike-specific TCR breadth.

This clone was seen only once. No antigen is known for it. Clones were sequenced by immunoSEQ multiplex PCR, and TCRdb holds only the in-frame ones, with some missing. The data hold under 550,000 clones, with approximately 90% observed a single time. The receptor's source is a person aged 18-60 years who received the Ad26.COV2.S COVID-19 vaccine or a placebo. The sequenced sample was peripheral blood, obtained in a trial of Ad26.COV2.S vaccine versus placebo.

CDR3 bases: TGCGCCAGCAGCCAAACTGAGACAGCAAACACCGGGGAGCTGTTTTTT. It is translated as CASSQTETANTGELFF. The chain carries TRBV4-3 and TRBJ2-2; TRBD1 might be the D (5 bases). Between the trimmed V and J ends, which lost 2 bases and 2 bases, there was a span of 12 bases. CDR3 length equals 16 residues. Germline V gives CDR1 LGHNA, CDR2 YSLEER.